One and the same sample provided the 9 T cell receptor beta chains below, sequenced in a study of cytomegalovirus exposure and HLA in healthy donors. Vbeta (60) and Jbeta (13) primers were used in the PCR. TCRdb keeps only in-frame clones here, not all; method: immunoSEQ multiplex PCR. The sample has under 200,000 clones; approximately 81% are singletons. The sample comprised PBMCs. These receptor sequences come from a man younger than 35 in good health and CMV-seronegative.

This clone was observed a few times. The CDR3 is CSVELGLAGSDTQYF. Written as DNA, the CDR3 is TGCAGCGTTGAACTGGGACTAGCGGGATCAGATACGCAGTATTTT. The chain is built from TRBV29-1 and TRBJ2-3; 13 bases fit TRBD2. This CDR3 has 15 amino acids. J was trimmed by 4 bases and V by 2 bases; bases with no gene match: 3. Germline-derived CDR1 and CDR2 are SQVTM and ANQGSEA.

V usage is TRBV9 and J usage is TRBJ2-5; the match to TRBD2 covers 10 bases. V trimming: 4 bases; J trimming: 5 bases; junction bases outside the gene matches: 8. Germline V lookup: CDR1 SGDLS, CDR2 YYNGEE. This CDR3 region has 15 residues. The CDR3 DNA follows: TGTGCCAGCAGCCTAGCGGGAGAGGGCGAGGAGACCCAGTACTTC. Protein product: CASSLAGEGEETQYF.

This clone appeared a single time. The chain is built from TRBV27 and TRBJ1-2, with 10 bases lining up with TRBD1. CDR3 size: 13 residues. The junction had 0 bases not matched to a gene; V was cut back by 3 bases and J by 5 bases. Germline assignment: CDR1 MNHEY and CDR2 SMNVEV (reference sequence). CDR3 sequence (DNA): TGTGCCAGCAGTTTGGGACAGGGGTATGGCTACACCTTC. Translated: CASSLGQGYGYTF.

The J gene is TRBJ2-2, the V gene TRBV7-2; D is unclear. Trimming pared 6 bases from V and 7 bases from J, leaving 12 bases between. The germline CDR1 and CDR2 sequences are SGHTA and FQGNSA. The CDR3 runs 13 residues. In DNA form, the CDR3 reads TGTGCCAGCAGACAAAGCCCGGGCGGGGAGCTGTTTTTT. This translates into CASRQSPGGELFF.

The CDR3 loop reads CASSTGAGESYEQYF. CDR3 DNA sequence: TGTGCCAGCAGTACGGGGGCGGGAGAGTCCTACGAGCAGTACTTC. The chain couples TRBV6-5 to TRBJ2-7, with D possibly being TRBD2 (7 bases). Germline CDR1 reads MNHEY; CDR2 reads SVGAGI. V was pared by 5 bases and J by 1 base, with 15 bases between. This CDR3 spans 15 amino acids.

The V call is TRBV7-9, the J call TRBJ1-5, with 9 bases identical to TRBD1. CDR1 SEHNR and CDR2 FQNEAQ come from the germline V gene (reference sequence). The CDR3 is 14 amino acids. The ends lost 1 base at V and 6 bases at J; junction bases unmatched: 1. In nucleotides, the CDR3 is TGTGCCAGCAGCTTAGACAGGGGGCGTCAGCCCCAGCATTTT. Amino acids: CASSLDRGRQPQHF.

The chain employs TRBV6-5 and TRBJ2-3; TRBD2 might be the D (5 bases). CDR3 length: 14 residues. V was cut by 8 bases and J by 2 bases, with 14 bases left in between. CDR1 is MNHEY and CDR2 is SVGAGI in the germline V gene. The CDR3: CASGGLGTTDTQYF. The CDR3 region has the DNA TGTGCCAGCGGAGGACTCGGAACCACAGATACGCAGTATTTT.

V is TRBV18 and J is TRBJ2-5, with D possibly being TRBD2 (6 bases). The CDR3 runs to 12 residues. Trimming removed 6 bases at V and 5 bases at J, with 10 bases between. The germline gives CDR1 KGHSH, CDR2 LQKENI. The chain's CDR3 is CASSGLLETQYF. CDR3 DNA: TGTGCCAGCTCGGGACTTCTGGAGACCCAGTACTTC.

The chain employs TRBV9 and TRBJ2-7, with a weak D call TRBD2 (5 bases). CDR3 length: 17 amino acids. Trimming shortened V by 1 base and J by 4 bases, and 21 bases separated the two germline ends. CDR1 is SGDLS and CDR2 is YYNGEE in the germline V gene. CDR3 sequence: CASSVRPLYGEGYEQYF. In DNA form, the CDR3 reads TGTGCCAGCAGCGTAAGGCCCCTTTATGGTGAGGGTTACGAGCAGTACTTC.